This T cell receptor (beta chain) stems from a study of OX40 agonist ivuxolimab in advanced cancers. Study-wide context: The study treated patients with ivuxolimab, an agonistic anti-OX40 (CD134) antibody. Prior therapy, whether anti-PD-1, anti-PD-L1 or anti-CTLA-4, was allowed, and about 39% had some.

Profiling relied on immunoSEQ multiplex PCR, and the TCRdb table lists in-frame clones only, not all of them. The sample contains 25,000 to 40,000 clones, about four fifths of which appear only once. CDR3 length: 13 residues. J lost 12 bases, V lost 5 bases, and 9 bases had no gene match. Per germline, CDR1 LNHDA and CDR2 SQIVND (reference sequence). V usage is TRBV19 and J usage is TRBJ2-1; 8 nucleotides agree with TRBD1. The receptor was isolated from an adult with an advanced solid tumor such as melanoma, head and neck, liver or kidney cancer. This sample comprised CD4+ or CD8+ T cells sorted from blood, obtained in a trial of the OX40 agonist ivuxolimab. CDR3 region: CASSLGTGERQFF. The CDR3 DNA is TGTGCCAGTAGTCTTGGGACAGGAGAAAGGCAGTTCTTC.